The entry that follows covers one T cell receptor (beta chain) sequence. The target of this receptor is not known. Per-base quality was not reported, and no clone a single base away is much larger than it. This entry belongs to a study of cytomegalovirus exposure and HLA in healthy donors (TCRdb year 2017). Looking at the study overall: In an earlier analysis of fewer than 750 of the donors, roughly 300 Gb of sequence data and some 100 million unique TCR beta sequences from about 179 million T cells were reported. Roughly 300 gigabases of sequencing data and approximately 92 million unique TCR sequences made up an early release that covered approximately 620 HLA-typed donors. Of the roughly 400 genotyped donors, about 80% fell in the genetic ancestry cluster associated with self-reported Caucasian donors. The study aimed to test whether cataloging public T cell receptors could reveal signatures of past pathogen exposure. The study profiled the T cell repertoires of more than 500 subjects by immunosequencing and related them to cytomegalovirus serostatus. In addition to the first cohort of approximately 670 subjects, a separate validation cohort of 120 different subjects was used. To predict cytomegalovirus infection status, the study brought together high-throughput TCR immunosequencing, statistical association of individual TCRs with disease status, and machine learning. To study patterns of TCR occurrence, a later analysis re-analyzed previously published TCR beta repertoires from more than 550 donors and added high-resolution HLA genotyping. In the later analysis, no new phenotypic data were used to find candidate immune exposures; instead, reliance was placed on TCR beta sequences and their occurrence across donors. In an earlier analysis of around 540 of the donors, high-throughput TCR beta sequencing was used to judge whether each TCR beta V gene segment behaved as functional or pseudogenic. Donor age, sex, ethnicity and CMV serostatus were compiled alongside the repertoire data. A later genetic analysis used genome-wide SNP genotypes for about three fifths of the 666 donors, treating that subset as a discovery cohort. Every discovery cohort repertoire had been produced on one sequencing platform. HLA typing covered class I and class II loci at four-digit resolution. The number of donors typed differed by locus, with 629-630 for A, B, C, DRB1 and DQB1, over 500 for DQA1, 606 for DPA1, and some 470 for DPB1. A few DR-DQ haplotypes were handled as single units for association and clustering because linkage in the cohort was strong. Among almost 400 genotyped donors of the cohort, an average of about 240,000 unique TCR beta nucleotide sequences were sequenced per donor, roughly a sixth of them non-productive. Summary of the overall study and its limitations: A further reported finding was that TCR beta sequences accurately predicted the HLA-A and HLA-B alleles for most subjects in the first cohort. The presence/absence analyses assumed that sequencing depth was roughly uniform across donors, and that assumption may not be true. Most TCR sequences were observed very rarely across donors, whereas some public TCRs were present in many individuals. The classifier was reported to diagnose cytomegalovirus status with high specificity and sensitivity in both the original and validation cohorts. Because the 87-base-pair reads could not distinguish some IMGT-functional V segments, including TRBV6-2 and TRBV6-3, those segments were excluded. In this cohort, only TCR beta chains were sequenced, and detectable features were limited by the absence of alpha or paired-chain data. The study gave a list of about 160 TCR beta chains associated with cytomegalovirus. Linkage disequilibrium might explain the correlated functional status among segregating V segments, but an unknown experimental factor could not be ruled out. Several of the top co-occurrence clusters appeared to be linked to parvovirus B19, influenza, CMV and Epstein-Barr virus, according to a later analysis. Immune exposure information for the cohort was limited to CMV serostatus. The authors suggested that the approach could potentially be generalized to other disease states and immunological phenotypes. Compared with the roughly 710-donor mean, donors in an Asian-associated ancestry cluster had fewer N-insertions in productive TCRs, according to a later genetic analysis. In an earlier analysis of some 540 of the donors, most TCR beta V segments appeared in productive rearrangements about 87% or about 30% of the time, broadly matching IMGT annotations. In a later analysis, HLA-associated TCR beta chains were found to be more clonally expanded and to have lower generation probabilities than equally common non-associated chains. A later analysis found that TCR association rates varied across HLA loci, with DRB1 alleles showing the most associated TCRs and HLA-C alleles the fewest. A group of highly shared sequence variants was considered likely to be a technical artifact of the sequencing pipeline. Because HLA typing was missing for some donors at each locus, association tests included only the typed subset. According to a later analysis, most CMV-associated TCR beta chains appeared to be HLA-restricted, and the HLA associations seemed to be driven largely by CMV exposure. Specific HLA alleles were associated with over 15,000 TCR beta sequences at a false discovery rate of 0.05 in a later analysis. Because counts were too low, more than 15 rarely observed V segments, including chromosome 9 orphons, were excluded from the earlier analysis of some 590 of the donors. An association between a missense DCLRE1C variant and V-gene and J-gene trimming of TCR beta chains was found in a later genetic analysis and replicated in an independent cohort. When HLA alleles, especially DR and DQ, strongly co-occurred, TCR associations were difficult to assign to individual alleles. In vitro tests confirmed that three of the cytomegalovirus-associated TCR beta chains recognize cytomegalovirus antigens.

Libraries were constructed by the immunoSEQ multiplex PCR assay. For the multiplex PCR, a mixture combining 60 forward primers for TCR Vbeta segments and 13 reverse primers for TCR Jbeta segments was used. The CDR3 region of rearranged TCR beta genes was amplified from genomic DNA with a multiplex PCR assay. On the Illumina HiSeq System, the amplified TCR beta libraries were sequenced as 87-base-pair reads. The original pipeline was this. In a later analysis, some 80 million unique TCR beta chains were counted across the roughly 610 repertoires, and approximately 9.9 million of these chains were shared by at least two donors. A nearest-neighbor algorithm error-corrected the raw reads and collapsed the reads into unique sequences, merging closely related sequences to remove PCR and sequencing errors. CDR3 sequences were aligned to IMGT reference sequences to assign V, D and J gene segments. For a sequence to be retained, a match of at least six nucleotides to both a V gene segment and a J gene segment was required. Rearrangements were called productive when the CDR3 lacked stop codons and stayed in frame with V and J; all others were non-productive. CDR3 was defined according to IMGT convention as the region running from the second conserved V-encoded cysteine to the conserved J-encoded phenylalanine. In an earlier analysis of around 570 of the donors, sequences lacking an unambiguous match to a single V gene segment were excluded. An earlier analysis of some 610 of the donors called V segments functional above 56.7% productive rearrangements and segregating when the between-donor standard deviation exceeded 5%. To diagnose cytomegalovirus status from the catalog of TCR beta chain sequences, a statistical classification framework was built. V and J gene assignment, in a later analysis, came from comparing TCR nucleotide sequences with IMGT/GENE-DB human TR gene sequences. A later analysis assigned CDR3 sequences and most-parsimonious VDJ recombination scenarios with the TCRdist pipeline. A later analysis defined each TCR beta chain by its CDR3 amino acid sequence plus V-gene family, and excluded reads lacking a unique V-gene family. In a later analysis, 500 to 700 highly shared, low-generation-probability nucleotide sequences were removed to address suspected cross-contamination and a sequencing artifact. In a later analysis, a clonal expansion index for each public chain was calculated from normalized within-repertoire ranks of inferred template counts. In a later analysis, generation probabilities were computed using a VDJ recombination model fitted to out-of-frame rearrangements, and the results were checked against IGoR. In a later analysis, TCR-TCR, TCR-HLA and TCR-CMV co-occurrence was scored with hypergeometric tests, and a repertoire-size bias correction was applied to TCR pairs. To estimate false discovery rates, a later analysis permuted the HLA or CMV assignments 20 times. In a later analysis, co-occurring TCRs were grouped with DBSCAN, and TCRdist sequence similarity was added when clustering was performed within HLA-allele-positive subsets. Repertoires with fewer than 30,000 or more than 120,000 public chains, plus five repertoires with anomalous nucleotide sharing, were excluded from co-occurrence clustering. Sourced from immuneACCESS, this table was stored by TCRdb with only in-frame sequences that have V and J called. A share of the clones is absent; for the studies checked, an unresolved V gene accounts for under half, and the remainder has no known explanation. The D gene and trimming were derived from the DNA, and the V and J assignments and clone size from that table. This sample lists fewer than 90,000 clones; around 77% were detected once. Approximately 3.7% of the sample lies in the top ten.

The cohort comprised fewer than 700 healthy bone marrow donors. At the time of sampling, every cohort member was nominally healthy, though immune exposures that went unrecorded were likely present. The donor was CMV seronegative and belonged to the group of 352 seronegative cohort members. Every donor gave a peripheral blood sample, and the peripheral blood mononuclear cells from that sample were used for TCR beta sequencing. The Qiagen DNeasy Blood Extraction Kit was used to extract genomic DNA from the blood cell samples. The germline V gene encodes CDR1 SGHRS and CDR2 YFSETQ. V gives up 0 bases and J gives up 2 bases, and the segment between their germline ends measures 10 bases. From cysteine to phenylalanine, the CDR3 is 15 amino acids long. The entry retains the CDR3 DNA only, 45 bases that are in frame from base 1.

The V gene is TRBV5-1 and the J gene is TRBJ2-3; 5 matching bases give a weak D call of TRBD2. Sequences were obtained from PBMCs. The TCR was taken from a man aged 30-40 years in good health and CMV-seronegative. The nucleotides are TGCGCCAGCAGCTTGGGTACGGGGTTCACAGATACGCAGTATTTT. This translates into CASSLGTGFTDTQYF.